This is a list of T cell receptor beta chains from one sample in a study of PD-1 blockade in mismatch repair-deficient tumors. Measured with immunoSEQ multiplex PCR; TCRdb has only the in-frame clones, and not every one. Of about 100,000 clones detected, 65% to 85% appear once; the ten largest clones hold around 6.9%. Here the sequenced sample was peripheral blood, taken roughly 36 weeks after starting pembrolizumab. All receptors derive from an adult with mismatch repair-deficient cancer. The CDR3 runs from the conserved cysteine through the conserved F or W. D genes are given only for firm matches. Expanded clones are given a class, and other clones once, few, many or no size at all.

v_gene	abundance	j_gene	d_gene	CDR3aa	CDR3nt
TRBV19	.	TRBJ2-2	.	CASSSIGSKNTGELFF	TGTGCCAGTAGCTCGATCGGCTCAAAGAACACCGGGGAGCTGTTTTTT
TRBV18	.	TRBJ2-5	.	CASLNLQETQYF	TGTGCCAGCTTGAACTTACAAGAGACCCAGTACTTC
TRBV5-1	.	TRBJ2-3	.	CASSGLITRDTQYF	TGCGCCAGCAGCGGACTGATAACTAGAGATACGCAGTATTTT
TRBV10-2	.	TRBJ2-2	TRBD2	CASSAGLDTGELFF	TGCGCCAGCAGTGCGGGACTAGACACCGGGGAGCTGTTTTTT
TRBV19	.	TRBJ2-1	TRBD2	CASSILAGGYEQFF	TGTGCCAGTAGTATCCTAGCGGGAGGGTATGAGCAGTTCTTC
TRBV2	.	TRBJ1-5	.	CASSEGSSSNQPQHF	TGTGCCAGCAGTGAAGGAAGCAGTAGCAATCAGCCCCAGCATTTT
TRBV9	.	TRBJ2-3	TRBD2	CASSVGLTSGTTDTQYF	TGTGCCAGCAGCGTCGGCTTGACTAGCGGGACGACAGATACGCAGTATTTT
TRBV27	.	TRBJ1-1	.	CASRPISSNTEAFF	TGTGCCAGCAGACCCATATCGTCGAACACTGAAGCTTTCTTT
TRBV19	few	TRBJ2-7	.	CASSIGGRGYEQYF	TGTGCCAGTAGTATAGGAGGAAGGGGCTACGAGCAGTACTTC
TRBV7-9	many	TRBJ1-2	.	CASSFSADTF	TGTGCCAGCAGCTTTTCTGCGGACACCTTC